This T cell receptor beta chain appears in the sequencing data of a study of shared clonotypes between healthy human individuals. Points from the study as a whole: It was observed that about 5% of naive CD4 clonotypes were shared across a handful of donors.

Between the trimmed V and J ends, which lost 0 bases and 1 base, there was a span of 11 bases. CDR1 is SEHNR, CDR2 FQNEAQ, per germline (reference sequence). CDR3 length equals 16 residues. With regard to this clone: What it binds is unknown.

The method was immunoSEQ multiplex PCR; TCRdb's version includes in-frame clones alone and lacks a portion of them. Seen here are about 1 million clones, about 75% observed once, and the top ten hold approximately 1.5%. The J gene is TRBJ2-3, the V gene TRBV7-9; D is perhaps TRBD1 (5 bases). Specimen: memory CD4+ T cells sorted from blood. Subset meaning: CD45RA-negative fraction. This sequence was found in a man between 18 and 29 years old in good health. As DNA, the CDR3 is TGTGCCAGCAGCTTAGCTTTGGGGCAGGGCACAGATACGCAGTATTTT. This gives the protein CASSLALGQGTDTQYF.